This TCR beta chain appears in the sequencing data of a study of cytomegalovirus exposure and HLA in healthy donors. Germline trimming cut 4 bases from V and 5 bases from J; bases unmatched to any gene: 5. Germline loops: CDR1 SGHDN, CDR2 FVKESK. The CDR3 length is 14 residues. Assay: immunoSEQ multiplex PCR; the TCRdb copy retains only in-frame clones and omits some. The repertoire includes some 150,000 clones, approximately 86% of them detected once, and about 20% sits in the top ten. With respect to this clone: Its target is not known.

Whole-study findings and limits: Cytomegalovirus status was reportedly diagnosed by the classifier with high sensitivity and specificity.

Sample: PBMCs. The sequence was obtained from a man aged 18-30 years in good health and CMV-seropositive. This chain joins TRBV14 and TRBJ2-3, with TRBD2 matching 8 bases. CDR3 in DNA: TGTGCCAGCAGCCCGACTAGCGTAAGAGATACGCAGTATTTT. Amino acid sequence: CASSPTSVRDTQYF.